This TCR beta chain comes out of a study of blood T cell repertoires in COVID-19. Whole-study context: The United States, Italy and Spain supplied acute and convalescent COVID-19 samples. T cells, B-cell-depleted T cells, or PBMCs supplied cDNA or gDNA.

The V gene's germline CDR1 is LNHNV and CDR2 YYDKDF (reference sequence). V was pared by 4 bases and J by 4 bases, with 4 bases of the junction left unmatched. This CDR3 has 14 amino acids. Source study methods: Amplification with reference gene primers provided the estimates of nucleated cell counts. Repertoires were generated with immunoSEQ multiplex PCR, while TCRdb's copy carries only in-frame clones and drops some. D and trimming were read from the DNA, whereas the V and J calls and clone size are those reported in that table. The sample lists under 80,000 clones, around 90% occurring once. Sequenced sample: peripheral blood. The chain carries TRBV15 and TRBJ1-2, with 9 bases lining up with TRBD1. The source of this sequence is a man between 65 and 85 years old with acute or convalescent COVID-19. CDR3 protein: CATSKGTGSYGYTF. CDR3 nucleotides: TGTGCCACCAGCAAAGGGACAGGGAGCTATGGCTACACCTTC.